Listed here are 3 T cell receptor beta chains from one sample, sequenced in a study of blood T cell repertoires in COVID-19. This table comes from immunoSEQ multiplex PCR, and its TCRdb copy is limited to in-frame clones, with some not included. The data show about 88,000 clones, approximately 86% seen once. Sequencing used peripheral blood. Receptors originate from a male donor with acute or convalescent COVID-19.

This rearrangement joins TRBV19 to TRBJ1-4; TRBD1 agrees at 8 bases. This CDR3 is built from 15 residues. Per germline, CDR1 LNHDA and CDR2 SQIVND (reference sequence). The J segment lost 1 base and the V segment lost 5 bases, leaving 3 bases of the junction unmatched. DNA of the CDR3: TGTGCCAGTAGTCTCACAGGGGGAACTAATGAAAAACTGTTTTTT. Residues: CASSLTGGTNEKLFF.

V and J are TRBV5-1 and TRBJ2-7, with 7 positions matching TRBD2. The CDR3 sequence is 14 residues long. J lost 3 bases, V lost 4 bases, and 7 bases had no gene match. CDR1 and CDR2 from the germline V gene are SGHRS and YFSETQ. The CDR3 DNA reads TGCGCCAGCAGCAGCGGGACCCCTTACTACGAGCAGTACTTC. Translated: CASSSGTPYYEQYF.

This clone appeared a single time. The V gene is TRBV13, the J gene TRBJ2-7; TRBD2 might be the D (6 bases). The CDR3 contains 13 residues. Trimming took off 8 bases at V and 4 bases at J, with 15 bases between the two ends. Germline CDR1 PRHDT, CDR2 FYEKMQ (reference sequence). The CDR3 sequence is CASSRDSPYEQYF. The DNA of the CDR3 is TGTGCCAGCTCCCGGGACTCGCCTTACGAGCAGTACTTC.